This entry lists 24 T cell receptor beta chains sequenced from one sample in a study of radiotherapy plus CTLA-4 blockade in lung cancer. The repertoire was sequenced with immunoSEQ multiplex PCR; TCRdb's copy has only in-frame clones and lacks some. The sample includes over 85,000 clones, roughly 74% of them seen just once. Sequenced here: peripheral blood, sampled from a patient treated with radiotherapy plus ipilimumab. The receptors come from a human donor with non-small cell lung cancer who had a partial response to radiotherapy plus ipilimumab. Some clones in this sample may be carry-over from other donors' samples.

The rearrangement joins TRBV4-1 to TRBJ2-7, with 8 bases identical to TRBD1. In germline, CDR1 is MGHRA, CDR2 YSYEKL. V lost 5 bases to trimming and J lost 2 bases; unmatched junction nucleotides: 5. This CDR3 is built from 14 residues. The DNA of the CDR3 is TGCGCCAGCAGCTCGGGACAGGACACCTACGAGCAGTACTTC. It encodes CASSSGQDTYEQYF.

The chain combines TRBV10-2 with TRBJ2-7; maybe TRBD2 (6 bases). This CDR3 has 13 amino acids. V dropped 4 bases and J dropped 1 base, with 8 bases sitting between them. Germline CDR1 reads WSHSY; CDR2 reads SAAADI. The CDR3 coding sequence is TGCGCCAGCAGTGTGGGACTTTCCTACGAGCAGTACTTC. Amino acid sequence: CASSVGLSYEQYF.

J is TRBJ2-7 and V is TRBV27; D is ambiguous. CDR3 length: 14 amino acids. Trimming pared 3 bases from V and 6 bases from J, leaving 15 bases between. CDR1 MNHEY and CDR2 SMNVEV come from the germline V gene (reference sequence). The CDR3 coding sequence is TGTGCCAGCAGTTTGTCAGGTCTAAGATTCGAGCAGTACTTC. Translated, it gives CASSLSGLRFEQYF.

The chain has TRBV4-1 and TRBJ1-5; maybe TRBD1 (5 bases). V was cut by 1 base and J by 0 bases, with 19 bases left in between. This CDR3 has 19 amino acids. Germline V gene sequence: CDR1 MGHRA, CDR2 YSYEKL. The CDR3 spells CASSQAPGLRLYSNQPQHF. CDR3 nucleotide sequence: TGCGCCAGCAGCCAAGCCCCAGGGTTGAGATTGTATAGCAATCAGCCCCAGCATTTT.

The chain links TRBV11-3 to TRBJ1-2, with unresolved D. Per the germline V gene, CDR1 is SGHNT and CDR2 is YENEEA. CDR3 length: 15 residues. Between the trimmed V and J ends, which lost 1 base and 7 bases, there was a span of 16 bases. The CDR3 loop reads CASSLGGGSDIGYTF. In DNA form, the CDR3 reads TGTGCCAGCAGCTTAGGAGGCGGATCCGATATTGGCTACACCTTC.

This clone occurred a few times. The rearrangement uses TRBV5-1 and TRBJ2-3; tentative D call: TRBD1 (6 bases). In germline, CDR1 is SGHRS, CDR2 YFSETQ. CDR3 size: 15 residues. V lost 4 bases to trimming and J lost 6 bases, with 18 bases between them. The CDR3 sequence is CASSRNPGVVDTQYF. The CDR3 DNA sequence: TGCGCCAGCAGCAGAAATCCAGGGGTGGTGGATACGCAGTATTTT.

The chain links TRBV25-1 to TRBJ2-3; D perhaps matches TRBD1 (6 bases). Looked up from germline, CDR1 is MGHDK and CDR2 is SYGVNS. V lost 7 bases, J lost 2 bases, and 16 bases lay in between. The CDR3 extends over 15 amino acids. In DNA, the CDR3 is TGTGCCAGCATAGGGAAAGGGGACATCACAGATACGCAGTATTTT. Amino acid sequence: CASIGKGDITDTQYF.

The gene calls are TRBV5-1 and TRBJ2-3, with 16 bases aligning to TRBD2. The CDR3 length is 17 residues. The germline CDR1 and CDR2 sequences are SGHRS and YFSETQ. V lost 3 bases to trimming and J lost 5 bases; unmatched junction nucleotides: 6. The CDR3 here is CASSSGLAGGPVDTQYF. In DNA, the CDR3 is TGCGCCAGCAGCTCGGGACTAGCGGGAGGGCCTGTAGATACGCAGTATTTT. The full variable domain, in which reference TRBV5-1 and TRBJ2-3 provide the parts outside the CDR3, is KAGVTQTPRYLIKTRGQQVTLSCSPISGHRSVSWYQQTPGQGLQFLFEYFSETQRNKGNFPGRFSGRQFSNSRSEMNVSTLELGDSALYLCASSSGLAGGPVDTQYFGPGTRLTVL.

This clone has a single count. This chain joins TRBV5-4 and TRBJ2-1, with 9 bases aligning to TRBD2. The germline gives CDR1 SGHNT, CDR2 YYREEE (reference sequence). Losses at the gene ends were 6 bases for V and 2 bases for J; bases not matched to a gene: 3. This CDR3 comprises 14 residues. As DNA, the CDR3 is TGTGCCAGCACCGGCGGGGGGGCCTACAATGAGCAGTTCTTC. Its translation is CASTGGGAYNEQFF. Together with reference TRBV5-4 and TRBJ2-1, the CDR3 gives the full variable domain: ETGVTQSPTHLIKTRGQQVTLRCSSQSGHNTVSWYQQALGQGPQFIFQYYREEENGRGNFPPRFSGLQFPNYSSELNVNALELDDSALYLCASTGGGAYNEQFFGPGTRLTVL.

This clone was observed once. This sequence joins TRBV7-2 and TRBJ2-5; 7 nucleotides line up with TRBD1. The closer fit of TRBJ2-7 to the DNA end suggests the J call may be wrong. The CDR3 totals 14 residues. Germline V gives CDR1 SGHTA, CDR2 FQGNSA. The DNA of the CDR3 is TGTGCCAGCGGACTTCCGACAGGGATCCACGAGCAGTACTTC. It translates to CASGLPTGIHEQYF.

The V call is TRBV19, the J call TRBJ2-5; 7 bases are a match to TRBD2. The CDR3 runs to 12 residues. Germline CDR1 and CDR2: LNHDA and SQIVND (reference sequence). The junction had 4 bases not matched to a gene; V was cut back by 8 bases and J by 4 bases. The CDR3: CASGGDPETQYF. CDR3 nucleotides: TGTGCCAGTGGGGGGGACCCAGAGACCCAGTACTTC.

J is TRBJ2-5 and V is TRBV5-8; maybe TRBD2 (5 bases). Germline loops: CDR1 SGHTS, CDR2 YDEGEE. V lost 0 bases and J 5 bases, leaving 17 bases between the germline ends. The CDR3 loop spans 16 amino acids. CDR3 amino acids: CASSLERGIVSETQYF. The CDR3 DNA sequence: TGTGCCAGCAGCTTGGAACGGGGTATAGTTTCGGAGACCCAGTACTTC.

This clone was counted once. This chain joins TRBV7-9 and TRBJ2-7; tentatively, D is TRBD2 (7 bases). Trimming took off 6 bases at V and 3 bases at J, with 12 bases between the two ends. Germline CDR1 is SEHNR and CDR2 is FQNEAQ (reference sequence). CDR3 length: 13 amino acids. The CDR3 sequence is CASRGGANYEQYF. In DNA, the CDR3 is TGTGCCAGCAGGGGGGGGGCGAACTACGAGCAGTACTTC.

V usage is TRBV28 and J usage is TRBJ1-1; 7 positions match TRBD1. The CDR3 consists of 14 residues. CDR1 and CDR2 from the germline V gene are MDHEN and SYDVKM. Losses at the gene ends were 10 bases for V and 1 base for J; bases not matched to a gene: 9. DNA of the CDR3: TGTGCCACCCGACAGGGCCCGAGGAACACTGAAGCTTTCTTT. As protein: CATRQGPRNTEAFF.

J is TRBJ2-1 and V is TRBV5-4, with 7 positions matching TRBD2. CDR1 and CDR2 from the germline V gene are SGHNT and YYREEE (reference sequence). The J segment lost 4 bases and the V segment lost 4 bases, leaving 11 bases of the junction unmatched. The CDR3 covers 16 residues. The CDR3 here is CASSLAGGGNYNEQFF. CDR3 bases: TGTGCCAGCAGCCTGGCCGGCGGGGGAAATTACAATGAGCAGTTCTTC.

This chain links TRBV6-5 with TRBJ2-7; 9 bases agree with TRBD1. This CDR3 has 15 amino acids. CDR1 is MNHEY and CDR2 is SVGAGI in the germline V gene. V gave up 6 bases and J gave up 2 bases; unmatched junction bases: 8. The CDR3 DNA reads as TGTGCCAGCAGCCGACAGGGGGACAGTACCTACGAGCAGTACTTC. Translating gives CASSRQGDSTYEQYF.

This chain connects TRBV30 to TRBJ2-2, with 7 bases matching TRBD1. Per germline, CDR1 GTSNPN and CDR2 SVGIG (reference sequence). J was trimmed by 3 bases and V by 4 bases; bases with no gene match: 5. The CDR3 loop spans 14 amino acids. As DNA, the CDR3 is TGTGCCTGGAATCGGGACAGTTACACCGGGGAGCTGTTTTTT. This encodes CAWNRDSYTGELFF.

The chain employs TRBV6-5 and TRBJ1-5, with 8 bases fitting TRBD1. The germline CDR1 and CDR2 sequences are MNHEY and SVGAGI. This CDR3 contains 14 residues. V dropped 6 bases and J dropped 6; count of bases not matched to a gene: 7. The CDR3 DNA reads TGTGCCAGCAGCCCAGACAGGGGCGGTCAGCCCCAGCATTTT. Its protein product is CASSPDRGGQPQHF.

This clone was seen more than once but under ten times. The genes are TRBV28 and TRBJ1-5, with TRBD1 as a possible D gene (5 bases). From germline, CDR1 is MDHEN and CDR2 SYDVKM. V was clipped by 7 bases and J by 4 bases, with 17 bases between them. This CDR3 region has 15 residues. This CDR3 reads CASIARGVANQPQHF. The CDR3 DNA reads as TGTGCCAGCATCGCCCGGGGGGTTGCTAATCAGCCCCAGCATTTT.

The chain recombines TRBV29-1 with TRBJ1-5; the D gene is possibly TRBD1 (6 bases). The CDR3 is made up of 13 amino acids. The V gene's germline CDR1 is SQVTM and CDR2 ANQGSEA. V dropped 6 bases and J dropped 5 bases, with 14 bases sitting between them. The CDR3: CSVVQGGDQPQHF. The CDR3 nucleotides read TGCAGCGTCGTACAGGGAGGGGATCAGCCCCAGCATTTT.

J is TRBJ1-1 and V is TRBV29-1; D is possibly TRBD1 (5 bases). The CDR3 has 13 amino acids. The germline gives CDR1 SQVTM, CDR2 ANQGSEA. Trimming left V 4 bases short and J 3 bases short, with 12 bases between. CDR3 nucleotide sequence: TGCAGCGTTGCCGCGGGGGGTTACACTGAAGCTTTCTTT. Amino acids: CSVAAGGYTEAFF.

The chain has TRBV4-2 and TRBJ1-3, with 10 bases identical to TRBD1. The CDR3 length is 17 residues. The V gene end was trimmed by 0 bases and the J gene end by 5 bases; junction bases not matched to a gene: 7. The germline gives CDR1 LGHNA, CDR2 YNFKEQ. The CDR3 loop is CASSQDLRDRGRNTIYF. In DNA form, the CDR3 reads TGTGCCAGCAGCCAAGATCTTAGGGACAGGGGTCGAAACACCATATATTTT.

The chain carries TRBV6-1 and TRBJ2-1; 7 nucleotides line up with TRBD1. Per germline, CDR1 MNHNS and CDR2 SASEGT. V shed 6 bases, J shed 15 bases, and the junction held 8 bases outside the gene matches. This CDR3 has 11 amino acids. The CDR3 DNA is TGTGCCAGCAGCTTCGACAGGGTATGGTTCTTC. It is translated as CASSFDRVWFF.

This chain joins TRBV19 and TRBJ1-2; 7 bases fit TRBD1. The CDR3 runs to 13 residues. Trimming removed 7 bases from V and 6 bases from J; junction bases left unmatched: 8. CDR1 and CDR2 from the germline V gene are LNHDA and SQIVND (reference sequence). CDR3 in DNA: TGTGCCAGTACCGATGGGACAGTTCATGGCTACACCTTC. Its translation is CASTDGTVHGYTF.